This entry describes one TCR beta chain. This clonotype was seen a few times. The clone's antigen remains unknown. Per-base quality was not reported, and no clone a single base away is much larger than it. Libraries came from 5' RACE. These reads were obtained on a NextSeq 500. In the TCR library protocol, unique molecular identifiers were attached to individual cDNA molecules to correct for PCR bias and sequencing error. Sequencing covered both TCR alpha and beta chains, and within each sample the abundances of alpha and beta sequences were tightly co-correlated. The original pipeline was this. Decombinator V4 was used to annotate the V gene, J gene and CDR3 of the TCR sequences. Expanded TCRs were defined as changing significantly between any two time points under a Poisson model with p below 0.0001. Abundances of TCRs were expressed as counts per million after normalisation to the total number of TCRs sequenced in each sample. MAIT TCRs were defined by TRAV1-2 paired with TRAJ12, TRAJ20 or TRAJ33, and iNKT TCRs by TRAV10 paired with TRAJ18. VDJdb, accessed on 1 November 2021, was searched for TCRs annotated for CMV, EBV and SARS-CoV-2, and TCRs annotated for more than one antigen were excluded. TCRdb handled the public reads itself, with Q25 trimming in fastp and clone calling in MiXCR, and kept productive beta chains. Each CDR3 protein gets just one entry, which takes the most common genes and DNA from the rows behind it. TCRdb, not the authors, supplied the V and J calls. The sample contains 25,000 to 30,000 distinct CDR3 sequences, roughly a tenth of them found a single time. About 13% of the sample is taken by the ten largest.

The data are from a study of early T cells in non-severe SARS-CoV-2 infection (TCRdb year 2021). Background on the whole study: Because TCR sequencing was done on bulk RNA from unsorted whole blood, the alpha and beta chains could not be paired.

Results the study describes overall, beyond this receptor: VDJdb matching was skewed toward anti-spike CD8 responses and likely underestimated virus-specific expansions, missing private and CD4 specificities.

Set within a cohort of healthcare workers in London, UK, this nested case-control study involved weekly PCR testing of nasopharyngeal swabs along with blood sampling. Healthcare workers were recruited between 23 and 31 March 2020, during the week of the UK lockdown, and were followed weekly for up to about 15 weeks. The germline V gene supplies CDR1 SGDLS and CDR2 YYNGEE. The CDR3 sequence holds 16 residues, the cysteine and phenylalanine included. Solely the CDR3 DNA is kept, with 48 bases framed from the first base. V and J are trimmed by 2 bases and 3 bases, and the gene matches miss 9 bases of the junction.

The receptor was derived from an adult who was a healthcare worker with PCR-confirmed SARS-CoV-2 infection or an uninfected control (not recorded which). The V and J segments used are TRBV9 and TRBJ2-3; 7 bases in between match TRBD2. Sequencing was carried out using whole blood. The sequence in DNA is TGTGCCAGCAGCGTCTCCGGACTAGAGCAGACAGATACGCAGTATTTT. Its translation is CASSVSGLEQTDTQYF.